These 32 T cell receptor beta chains were sequenced from one sample in a study of CD8 T cells in ankylosing spondylitis. Findings of the study overall: Blood of patients with ankylosing spondylitis appeared to be characterized by a TCR beta motif of eight highly homologous variants.

TCRdb recomputed calls from the 5' RACE reads with MiXCR, one row per CDR3 protein. The data show about 440,000 distinct CDR3 sequences, 17% seen once. These TCRs' antigens remain unknown. The specimen was blood, either unsorted or a sorted T cell fraction (not recorded which). These receptors were taken from a male donor with ankylosing spondylitis.

The chain has TRBV20-1 and TRBJ1-1, with D perhaps TRBD1 (6 bases). This CDR3 comprises 14 residues. V shed 6 bases and J shed 0 bases, with 14 bases lying between them. Germline CDR1 reads DFQATT; CDR2 reads SNEGSKA (reference sequence). The CDR3 DNA reads TGCAGTGCCAGTAATGGGGGGCTGAACACTGAAGCTTTCTTT. Translation gives CSASNGGLNTEAFF.

The chain is built from TRBV5-6 and TRBJ2-7; a possible D gene is TRBD2 (6 bases). From germline, CDR1 is SGHDT and CDR2 YYEEEE. The V end lost 4 bases, the J end lost 3 bases, and 11 bases lay between the germline ends. The CDR3 covers 13 residues. This CDR3 reads CASSRDFLYEQYF. In DNA form, the CDR3 reads TGTGCCAGCAGCCGGGACTTCCTCTACGAGCAGTACTTC.

This clonotype was seen only a few times. V usage is TRBV6-5 and J usage is TRBJ2-1; D ambiguous. The CDR3 consists of 14 residues. V was shortened by 0 bases and J by 9 bases, with 12 bases between the two germline ends. CDR1 and CDR2 (germline): MNHEY, SVGAGI. The CDR3 loop reads CASSYSDSSGEQFF. DNA for the CDR3: TGTGCCAGCAGTTACTCGGATAGCTCTGGTGAGCAGTTCTTC.

This clonotype has more than one count but fewer than ten. The chain recombines TRBV20-1 with TRBJ2-1; D gene unclear. The CDR3 length is 13 residues. Germline V gene data show CDR1 as DFQATT and CDR2 as SNEGSKA (reference sequence). V shed 3 bases and J shed 2 bases, with 8 bases lying between them. The CDR3 region is CSARPVTYNEQFF. CDR3 nucleotide sequence: TGCAGTGCTAGGCCCGTAACCTACAATGAGCAGTTCTTC.

This clonotype was counted only a few times. The chain carries TRBV18 and TRBJ1-5; D gene unclear. V lost 0 bases and J 5 bases, leaving 2 bases between the germline ends. Germline CDR1 is KGHSH and CDR2 is LQKENI. CDR3 length: 12 residues. CDR3 sequence: CASSPPHQPQHF. The CDR3 DNA reads as TGTGCCAGCTCACCACCCCATCAGCCCCAGCATTTT.

The chain joins TRBV18 to TRBJ2-1; TRBD2 agrees at 13 bases. The CDR3 consists of 14 residues. Germline lookup yields CDR1 KGHSH and CDR2 LQKENI. V lost 4 bases to trimming and J lost 9 bases; unmatched junction nucleotides: 3. CDR3 in amino acids: CASSRGLAGLEQFF. The CDR3 DNA follows: TGTGCCAGCTCACGGGGACTAGCGGGACTTGAGCAGTTCTTC. Full variable domain (missing parts from reference TRBV18 and TRBJ2-1): NAGVMQNPRHLVRRRGQEARLRCSPMKGHSHVYWYRQLPEEGLKFMVYLQKENIIDESGMPKERFSAEFPKEGPSILRIQQVVRGDSAAYFCASSRGLAGLEQFFGPGTRLTVL.

There are a few counts of this clonotype. This chain connects TRBV12-3 or TRBV12-4 to TRBJ1-6, with 9 bases that match TRBD1. This CDR3 region has 14 residues. The V gene end was trimmed by 6 bases and the J gene end by 8 bases; junction bases not matched to a gene: 5. CDR3: CASRWTGADSPLHF. The CDR3 DNA reads TGTGCCAGCAGATGGACAGGGGCAGATTCACCCCTCCACTTT.

This clonotype has more than one count but fewer than ten. The rearrangement uses TRBV7-2 and TRBJ2-5, with 9 bases lining up with TRBD2. This CDR3 is 13 amino acids long. V lost 6 bases, J lost 2 bases, and 1 base stayed unmatched. Per germline, CDR1 SGHTA and CDR2 FQGNSA. The CDR3 region is CASRTSGQETQYF. CDR3 sequence (DNA): TGTGCCAGCAGGACTAGCGGACAAGAGACCCAGTACTTC.

The chain combines TRBV19 with TRBJ2-2; 9 bases are shared with TRBD1. The CDR3 consists of 17 residues. The V gene's germline CDR1 is LNHDA and CDR2 SQIVND (reference sequence). The V gene end was trimmed by 6 bases and the J gene end by 5 bases; junction bases not matched to a gene: 13. The CDR3 nucleotides read TGTGCCAGTAGATTACCGACAGGGGGTGGACGTACCGGGGAGCTGTTTTTT. Protein: CASRLPTGGGRTGELFF.

The chain joins TRBV6-5 to TRBJ2-7, with 10 bases identical to TRBD1. The junction had 8 bases not matched to a gene; V was cut back by 2 bases and J by 4 bases. Germline CDR1 is MNHEY and CDR2 is SVGAGI. CDR3 size: 16 residues. In nucleotides, the CDR3 is TGTGCCAGCAGTTACGACCCCAGGACAGGGGGGTACGAGCAGTACTTC. It translates to CASSYDPRTGGYEQYF.

This clonotype has just a few counts. CDR3 DNA sequence: TGTGCCAGCAGCCGGGCCCCCCTCTCTGGAAACACCATATATTTT. It encodes CASSRAPLSGNTIYF. This chain joins TRBV7-2 and TRBJ1-3; D remains ambiguous. The CDR3 runs to 15 residues. With 5 bases removed from V and 0 bases from J, the gap between germline ends came to 11 bases. Germline V gene sequence: CDR1 SGHTA, CDR2 FQGNSA.

This clonotype was found many times. The chain uses TRBV5-1 and TRBJ2-1, with D unresolved. V lost 4 bases and J 8 bases, leaving 10 bases between the germline ends. The CDR3 covers 12 residues. Per the germline V gene, CDR1 is SGHRS and CDR2 is YFSETQ. CDR3 DNA: TGCGCCAGCAGCCCCCTGGGTCATGAGCAGTTCTTC. Translating gives CASSPLGHEQFF. The full variable domain, with the rest looked up from reference TRBV5-1 and TRBJ2-1, is KAGVTQTPRYLIKTRGQQVTLSCSPISGHRSVSWYQQTPGQGLQFLFEYFSETQRNKGNFPGRFSGRQFSNSRSEMNVSTLELGDSALYLCASSPLGHEQFFGPGTRLTVL.

This clonotype has more than one count but fewer than ten. The chain is built from TRBV11-1 and TRBJ1-1, with D possibly TRBD1 on 5 matching bases. V was clipped by 5 bases and J by 0 bases, with 25 bases between them. In germline, CDR1 is SGHAT, CDR2 FQDESV (reference sequence). The CDR3 is 19 residues long. The CDR3 loop reads CASSPSDGAAQVMNTEAFF. In DNA, the CDR3 is TGTGCCAGCAGCCCCAGCGACGGGGCCGCCCAAGTCATGAACACTGAAGCTTTCTTT.

The table lists this clonotype with many counts. The chain couples TRBV12-3 or TRBV12-4 to TRBJ2-3; D is unresolved. The V end was cut by 7 bases, the J end by 0 bases, with 8 bases between. This CDR3 is 13 amino acids long. The CDR3: CASTIGSTDTQYF. Here the CDR3 DNA reads TGTGCCAGCACCATTGGAAGCACAGATACGCAGTATTTT.

At least ten counts were recorded for this clonotype. The chain recombines TRBV29-1 with TRBJ1-2; maybe TRBD1 (5 bases). CDR3 length: 13 residues. Per germline, CDR1 SQVTM and CDR2 ANQGSEA. V was pared by 4 bases and J by 4 bases, with 13 bases between. The CDR3 region has the DNA TGCAGCGTTGGGGGGTTTGACAGCTATGGCTACACCTTC. It is translated as CSVGGFDSYGYTF.

The rearrangement joins TRBV15 to TRBJ2-5, with D possibly being TRBD1 or TRBD2 (5 bases each). V was trimmed by 0 bases and J by 4 bases, leaving 15 bases between them. The germline CDR1 and CDR2 sequences are LNHNV and YYDKDF (reference sequence). This CDR3 has 16 amino acids. As DNA, the CDR3 is TGTGCCACCAGCAGAGATTTTGAGGGTAGGGGAGAGACCCAGTACTTC. Its translation is CATSRDFEGRGETQYF. Variable domain in full (rest from reference TRBV15 and TRBJ2-5): DAMVIQNPRYQVTQFGKPVTLSCSQTLNHNVMYWYQQKSSQAPKLLFHYYDKDFNNEADTPDNFQSRRPNTSFCFLDIRSPGLGDTAMYLCATSRDFEGRGETQYFGPGTRLLVL.

This clonotype was detected only a few times. The V and J genes are TRBV29-1 and TRBJ2-7; 7 positions agree with TRBD2. The V gene end was trimmed by 5 bases and the J gene end by 8 bases; junction bases not matched to a gene: 15. The germline V gene encodes CDR1 SQVTM and CDR2 ANQGSEA. CDR3 length: 14 residues. The CDR3, as DNA: TGCAGCGTTTCCCCAGCGGGGTGGGGGTCCAAGCAGTACTTC. It specifies CSVSPAGWGSKQYF.

The chain has TRBV5-1 and TRBJ1-1, with D possibly being TRBD1 (5 bases). Germline assignment: CDR1 SGHRS and CDR2 YFSETQ. This CDR3 contains 15 residues. V was clipped by 4 bases and J by 2 bases, with 15 bases between them. DNA of the CDR3: TGCGCCAGCAGCATACTGGACATTGGCAACACTGAAGCTTTCTTT. Translated, it gives CASSILDIGNTEAFF.

This clonotype has just a few counts. V is TRBV25-1 and J is TRBJ1-1, with 8 bases aligning to TRBD1. This CDR3 spans 15 amino acids. The germline V gene encodes CDR1 MGHDK and CDR2 SYGVNS. The J segment lost 4 bases and the V segment lost 5 bases, leaving 9 bases of the junction unmatched. The DNA of the CDR3 is TGTGCCAGCAGTCCCACCAGGGGGCAGGGCACTGAAGCTTTCTTT. It yields the protein CASSPTRGQGTEAFF.

For the CDR3, the DNA is TGTGCCAGCAGCCAAGATAGGGCTGCAGAAGAGACCCAGTACTTC. This translates into CASSQDRAAEETQYF. V is TRBV3-1 and J is TRBJ2-5, with unresolved D. CDR3 size: 15 residues. Germline assignment: CDR1 LGHDT and CDR2 YNNKEL (reference sequence). Trimming pared 0 bases from V and 3 bases from J, leaving 11 bases between.

The V gene is TRBV19, the J gene TRBJ2-2, with D perhaps TRBD2 (10 bases). Looked up from germline, CDR1 is LNHDA and CDR2 is SQIVND (reference sequence). Deletions cut 7 bases from V and 4 bases from J, with 25 bases between. The CDR3 is 18 amino acids. This chain's CDR3 is CASTPTGGSGRVTGELFF. DNA of the CDR3: TGTGCCAGTACCCCCACAGGGGGCAGCGGGAGGGTCACCGGGGAGCTGTTTTTT.

The chain employs TRBV5-1 and TRBJ2-2, with TRBD1 matching 7 bases. Germline V gene data show CDR1 as SGHRS and CDR2 as YFSETQ. The CDR3 loop spans 15 amino acids. The V gene end was trimmed by 4 bases and the J gene end by 6 bases; junction bases not matched to a gene: 9. As DNA, the CDR3 is TGCGCCAGCAGCCCGGGACAGCTGGTATCCGGGGAGCTGTTTTTT. Translating gives CASSPGQLVSGELFF.

The chain combines TRBV5-1 with TRBJ1-1; no definite D call. V was trimmed by 5 bases and J by 0 bases, leaving 14 bases between them. The CDR3 extends over 15 amino acids. Germline loops: CDR1 SGHRS, CDR2 YFSETQ. Here the CDR3 reads CASSSAETMNTEAFF. DNA for the CDR3: TGCGCCAGCAGTTCGGCAGAGACTATGAACACTGAAGCTTTCTTT.

The genes are TRBV15 and TRBJ2-2; D is undetermined. CDR1 is LNHNV and CDR2 is YYDKDF in the germline V gene (reference sequence). The length of the CDR3 is 15 residues. V lost 0 bases and J 0 bases, leaving 5 bases between the germline ends. The CDR3 here is CATSRDLANTGELFF. In DNA, the CDR3 is TGTGCCACCAGCAGAGATCTGGCGAACACCGGGGAGCTGTTTTTT. Together with reference TRBV15 and TRBJ2-2, the CDR3 gives the full variable domain: DAMVIQNPRYQVTQFGKPVTLSCSQTLNHNVMYWYQQKSSQAPKLLFHYYDKDFNNEADTPDNFQSRRPNTSFCFLDIRSPGLGDTAMYLCATSRDLANTGELFFGEGSRLTVL.

This chain connects TRBV7-9 to TRBJ2-1; 12 nucleotides line up with TRBD2. V lost 5 bases to trimming and J lost 8 bases; unmatched junction nucleotides: 7. The CDR3 is 15 residues long. Germline V gene lookup returns CDR1 SEHNR and CDR2 FQNEAQ (reference sequence). The CDR3 bases are TGTGCCAGCAGCAGCCTAGCGGGGGGGCTCCATGAGCAGTTCTTC. Amino acids: CASSSLAGGLHEQFF.

In this sample, this clonotype turned up a few times. The V gene is TRBV28, the J gene TRBJ1-4, with D uncertain. CDR3 length: 15 residues. V lost 2 bases, J lost 1 base, and 8 bases lay in between. Germline CDR1 and CDR2: MDHEN and SYDVKM. CDR3: CASSLNGLTNEKLFF. Written as DNA, the CDR3 is TGTGCCAGCAGTTTAAATGGGTTAACTAATGAAAAACTGTTTTTT. The whole variable domain, remainder taken from reference TRBV28 and TRBJ1-4, is DVKVTQSSRYLVKRTGEKVFLECVQDMDHENMFWYRQDPGLGLRLIYFSYDVKMKEKGDIPEGYSVSREKKERFSLILESASTNQTSMYLCASSLNGLTNEKLFFGSGTQLSVL.

This clonotype has a handful of counts. The chain recombines TRBV20-1 with TRBJ1-1; a weak D match, TRBD1 (6 bases). This CDR3 has 14 residues. V gave up 6 bases and J gave up 5 bases, with 19 bases separating them. Germline assignment: CDR1 DFQATT and CDR2 SNEGSKA (reference sequence). The CDR3 is CSAGPRGAETEAFF. In DNA form, the CDR3 reads TGCAGTGCCGGGCCCCGGGGGGCTGAGACTGAAGCTTTCTTT.

V usage is TRBV7-3 and J usage is TRBJ2-7, with unresolved D. The germline gives CDR1 SGHTA, CDR2 FQGTGA. V was shortened by 2 bases and J by 2 bases, with 13 bases between the two germline ends. This CDR3 has 15 residues. In nucleotides, the CDR3 is TGTGCCAGCAGCTTATATAGTGGTTGGGCCTACGAGCAGTACTTC. It specifies CASSLYSGWAYEQYF.

The rearrangement joins TRBV7-2 to TRBJ2-1, with 12 bases identical to TRBD1. The CDR3 contains 16 residues. After removal of 1 base from V and 6 bases from J, the junction contained 4 bases not matched to a gene. Germline V gene lookup returns CDR1 SGHTA and CDR2 FQGNSA. The CDR3 nucleotides read TGTGCCAGCAGCTTAGGTGGGACAGGGGGCCCCAATGAGCAGTTCTTC. Protein sequence: CASSLGGTGGPNEQFF.

This clonotype was recorded a few times. The chain has TRBV11-1 and TRBJ2-3, with D tentatively TRBD1 (5 bases). Per the germline V gene, CDR1 is SGHAT and CDR2 is FQDESV (reference sequence). V was pared by 6 bases and J by 8 bases, with 18 bases between. CDR3 size: 14 residues. The CDR3 DNA reads TGTGCCAGCAGATTGACCCCCGACAGAGCTACGCAGTATTTT. Amino acids: CASRLTPDRATQYF. Full variable domain (rest looked up from reference TRBV11-1 and TRBJ2-3): EAEVAQSPRYKITEKSQAVAFWCDPISGHATLYWYRQILGQGPELLVQFQDESVVDDSQLPKDRFSAERLKGVDSTLKIQPAELGDSAMYLCASRLTPDRATQYFGPGTRLTVL.

This clonotype was seen a handful of times. The chain links TRBV7-2 to TRBJ2-5; maybe TRBD2 (6 bases). Between the trimmed V and J ends, which lost 3 bases and 2 bases, there was a span of 10 bases. CDR1 is SGHTA, CDR2 FQGNSA, per germline. The CDR3 extends over 14 amino acids. DNA for the CDR3: TGTGCCAGCAGCTTGGGGGGTCTGCAAGAGACCCAGTACTTC. It translates to CASSLGGLQETQYF.

In its sample, this clonotype was seen many times. V gene TRBV20-1 combines with J gene TRBJ1-1; D unclear. V lost 2 bases, J lost 9 bases, and 19 bases lay in between. CDR3 length equals 14 residues. CDR1 and CDR2 (germline): DFQATT, SNEGSKA (reference sequence). CDR3: CSARSMSAGRKAFF. The CDR3 DNA sequence: TGCAGTGCTAGAAGTATGTCCGCCGGGAGAAAAGCTTTCTTT.